This TCR beta chain appears in the sequencing data of a study of control samples from healthy donors and cancer patients. The repertoire was sequenced with immunoSEQ multiplex PCR; TCRdb's copy has only in-frame clones and lacks some. The table includes fewer than 200,000 clones, around 93% detected once. This clone was detected once. Sequencing input: blood. This TCR derives from an older woman in good health.

The CDR3 nucleotides read TGTGCCAGCAGCTTTCCCAACGGGGGCTACACCTTC. This gives the protein CASSFPNGGYTF. This rearrangement joins TRBV7-2 to TRBJ1-2; D remains ambiguous. CDR1 is SGHTA and CDR2 is FQGNSA in the germline V gene. The CDR3 covers 12 residues. Trimming removed 3 bases from V and 8 bases from J, with 10 bases in between.